This T cell receptor beta chain was documented in a study of T cell responses to AZD1222 COVID-19 vaccine (dated by TCRdb to the early 2020s). Regarding the study in general: AZD1222 recipients with second doses at about 4 weeks or about 12 weeks were pooled, because spike-specific TCR depth and breadth did not differ between schedules. A total of just over 230 trial participants underwent TCR sequencing, of whom nearly 210 had received two doses of AZD1222 and 26 had received two doses of the MenACWY control vaccine. Trial participants were enrolled by age into subgroups of 18-55, 56-69 and 70-plus years, and around 140, 26 and 57 TCR-sequenced participants, respectively, were included in these subgroups.

The CDR3, cysteine through phenylalanine, is 18 amino acids long. Only CDR3 DNA remains: 54 bases, in frame from the first base. According to the germline V gene (reference sequence), CDR1 reads SEHNR and CDR2 reads FQNEAQ. The junction shows trimming of 1 base on V and 0 bases on J, and the gene matches do not reach 6 bases of it. The time point label here, explained by the study, means: baseline before first vaccination. Vaccinee samples were obtained from the UK trials COV001 and COV002, which included a single-blind randomized controlled phase 2/3 trial of AZD1222 (ChAdOx1 nCoV-19) in healthy adults. Trial participant PBMC samples were collected at day 0 and day 28 after the second dose for TCRbeta chain sequencing. The CDR3 regions of human TCRbeta chains were analyzed by immunosequencing. Turning to the authors' computational methods: TCRs in the repertoires were matched against a reference library of SARS-CoV-2-specific TCRs that had been generated with the MIRA antigen-specificity platform. Breadth was defined as the fraction of unique TCRs that were SARS-CoV-2-associated, and depth was defined as the fraction of total T cells that were SARS-CoV-2-associated. Using the MIRA data, every spike-specific TCR was mapped to the spike region that the TCR reacted to and assigned to either a CD4 or a CD8 class. Log10-transformed breadth and depth values were compared by one-way ANOVA with Sidak's multiple comparisons tests. Held by TCRdb, this immuneACCESS table contains in-frame sequences only and omits some clones. Under half of the omission traces to an unresolved V gene where checked; the cause of the rest is unknown. The V and J calls and clone size come from that table; D and trimming were worked out from the DNA. Present in this sample are 150,000 to 180,000 clones, 90% of which were seen just once. The top ten clonotypes cover 1.5% to 2% of the sample.

General study outcomes and caveats: The 56-69-year group was small, and its depth increase did not reach significance, likely because of low power. Only 5 to 7 AZD1222 recipients were SARS-CoV-2 seropositive at baseline, limiting conclusions about previously exposed vaccinees. Participants were mostly white British, with more females than males. The authors suggested clonal diversity may have been underestimated. CD4 TCRs associated with the vaccine covered the entire spike protein, and the dominant responses were in regions 160-218 and 743-854. No day 14 peak-response samples were available, so repertoires were characterized only after the peak T cell response. After two AZD1222 doses, both the breadth and the depth of spike-specific TCRs were significantly higher than at day 0 and than in MenACWY recipients. Reportedly, close to half of the unique spike-specific TCRs recognized epitopes lying outside the regions that are mutated in the B.1.351 and B.1.1.7 variants.

A word on this clone: Its antigen target is currently unknown. No base quality information exists; no much larger clone differs at one position.

The sequence came from an adult in good health. This chain is built from TRBV7-9 and TRBJ2-5; a stretch of 12 junction bases matches TRBD2. Material: peripheral blood, obtained on day 0 of AZD1222 vaccination. The nucleotides are TGTGCCAGCAGCTTAGGGCAAGGACTAGCGGGGTACCAAGAGACCCAGTACTTC. Translated, this is CASSLGQGLAGYQETQYF.